In this sample, the clone carrying this T cell receptor (beta chain) turned up a few times. Tagging with unique molecular identifiers was applied to individual cDNA molecules. In TCRdb, the 5' RACE reads were re-called with MiXCR into one record per CDR3 protein. The sample shows about 56,000 distinct CDR3 sequences, 10% to 13% of them seen only once. Germline V lookup: CDR1 SGHAT, CDR2 FQNNGV. The ends lost 2 bases at V and 2 bases at J; junction bases unmatched: 3. The CDR3 is 15 residues long. This entry belongs to a study of early T cells in non-severe SARS-CoV-2 infection. At the level of the study: It was bulk RNA from unsorted whole blood that was sequenced, and the chains were unpaired.

The TCR comes from an adult who was a healthcare worker with PCR-confirmed SARS-CoV-2 infection or an uninfected control (not recorded which). This chain links TRBV11-2 with TRBJ2-3, with 8 bases matching TRBD2. Sample: whole blood. The CDR3 region is CASSLSAGATDTQYF. The CDR3 DNA is TGTGCCAGCAGCTTATCAGCGGGGGCCACAGATACGCAGTATTTT.